At least ten counts were recorded for the clone carrying this T cell receptor beta chain. Antigen unknown. This record comes from a study of shared clonotypes between healthy human individuals. Study-wide points: Estimated clonotype richness was generally higher in naive than memory subsets. Despite large depth, rarefaction showed incomplete sorted-subset sequencing.

Germline lookup yields CDR1 SGHDN and CDR2 FVKESK. The V and J ends lost 2 bases and 2 bases respectively, with 12 bases between them. The CDR3 extends over 15 amino acids. Partitioning of CD4+ cells yielded a CD45RA+ naive subset and a CD45RA-negative memory subset. Several immunoSEQ plates held equal portions of the genomic DNA taken from each subset. Profiled with immunoSEQ multiplex PCR; TCRdb holds only in-frame clones, not every one. The sample includes 550,000 to 700,000 clones, 73% of them seen just once. Material for sequencing was memory CD4+ T cells sorted from blood. The sample's subset: CD45RA-negative fraction. The TCR originated in a woman in her thirties in good health. V and J are TRBV14 and TRBJ1-1, with D maybe TRBD1 (5 bases). The CDR3 nucleotides read TGTGCCAGCAGCCAAACCCCCGGGGCCAACACTGAAGCTTTCTTT. It translates to CASSQTPGANTEAFF. The full variable domain, in which reference TRBV14 and TRBJ1-1 provide the parts outside the CDR3, is EAGVTQFPSHSVIEKGQTVTLRCDPISGHDNLYWYRRVMGKEIKFLLHFVKESKQDESGMPNNRFLAERTGGTYSTLKVQPAELEDSGVYFCASSQTPGANTEAFFGQGTRLTVV.